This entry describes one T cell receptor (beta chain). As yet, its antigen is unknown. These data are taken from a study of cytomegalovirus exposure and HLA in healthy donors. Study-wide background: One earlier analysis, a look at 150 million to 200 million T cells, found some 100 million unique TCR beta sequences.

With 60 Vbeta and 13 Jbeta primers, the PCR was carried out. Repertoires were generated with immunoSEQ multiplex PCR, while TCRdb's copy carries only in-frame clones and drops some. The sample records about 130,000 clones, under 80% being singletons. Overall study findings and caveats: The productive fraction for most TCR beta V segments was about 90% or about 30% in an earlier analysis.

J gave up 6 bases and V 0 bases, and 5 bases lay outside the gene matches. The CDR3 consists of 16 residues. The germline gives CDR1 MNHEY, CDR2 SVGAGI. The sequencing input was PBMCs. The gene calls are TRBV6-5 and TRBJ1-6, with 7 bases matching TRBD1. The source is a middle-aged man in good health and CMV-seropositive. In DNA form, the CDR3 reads TGTGCCAGCAGTTACTCGGTAGGGGGCAGTAATTCACCCCTCCACTTT. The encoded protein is CASSYSVGGSNSPLHF.